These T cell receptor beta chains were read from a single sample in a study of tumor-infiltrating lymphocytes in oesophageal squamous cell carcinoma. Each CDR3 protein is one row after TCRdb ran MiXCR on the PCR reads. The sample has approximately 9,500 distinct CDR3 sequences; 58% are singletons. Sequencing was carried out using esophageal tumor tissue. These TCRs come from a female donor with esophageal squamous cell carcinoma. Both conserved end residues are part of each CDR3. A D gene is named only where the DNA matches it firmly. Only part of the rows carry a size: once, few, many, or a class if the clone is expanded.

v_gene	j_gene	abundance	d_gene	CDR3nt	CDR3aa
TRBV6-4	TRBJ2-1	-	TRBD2	TGTGCCAGCAGTTCGGGAGGGAGCTCCTACAATGAGCAGTTCTTC	CASSSGGSSYNEQFF
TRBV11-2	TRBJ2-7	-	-	TGTGCCAGCAGCCGGGACGGTTTCTACGAGCAGTACTTC	CASSRDGFYEQYF
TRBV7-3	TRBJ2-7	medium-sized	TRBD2	TGTGCCAGCAGACTAGCGGGAGGGAACAATGAGCAGTACTTC	CASRLAGGNNEQYF
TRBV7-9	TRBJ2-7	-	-	TGTGCCAGCAGCCGTCCGGGGGCGTTTAGCTCCTACGAGCAGTACTTC	CASSRPGAFSSYEQYF
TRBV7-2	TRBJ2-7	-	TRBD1	TGTGCCAGCAGCCGGGGACAGACCTACGAGCAGTACTTC	CASSRGQTYEQYF
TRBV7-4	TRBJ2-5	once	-	TGTGCCAGCAGCCGGGTTGGGCCCCAGGTCCATGAGCAGTACTTC	CASSRVGPQVHEQYF
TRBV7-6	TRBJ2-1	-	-	TGTGCCAGCAGCTTTCCCAAACCGGGACGAGAACGCAATGAGCAGTTCTTC	CASSFPKPGRERNEQFF
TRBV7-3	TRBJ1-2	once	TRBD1	TGTGCCAGCAGCCCTACAGGGGGCGTCTATGGCTACACCTTC	CASSPTGGVYGYTF
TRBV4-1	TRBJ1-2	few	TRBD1	TGCGCCAGCAGCCAAGGGACAGGGGGATTCTATGGCTACACCTTC	CASSQGTGGFYGYTF
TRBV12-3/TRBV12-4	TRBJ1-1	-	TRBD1	TGTGCCAGCAGTTTAGCGGGACAGGGGGCTAAGAACACTGAAGCTTTCTTT	CASSLAGQGAKNTEAFF
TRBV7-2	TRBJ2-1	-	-	TGTGCCAGCAGCTCGACTAGCTCCTACAATGAGCAGTTCTTC	CASSSTSSYNEQFF
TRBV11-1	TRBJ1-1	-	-	TGTGCCAGCAGCTTAGACGGGCAGCTGAACACTGAAGCTTTCTTT	CASSLDGQLNTEAFF
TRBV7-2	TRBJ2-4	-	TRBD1	TGTGCCAGCAGCCCCCGGGACAGGGTAAGGGAGCAGTACTTC	CASSPRDRVREQYF
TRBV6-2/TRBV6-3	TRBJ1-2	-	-	TGTGCCAGCAACCCTAGGGGATCCGGGGGTGACTATGGCTACACCTTC	CASNPRGSGGDYGYTF
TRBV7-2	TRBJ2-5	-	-	TGTGCCAGCAGCCTCCATCCCGGACAGTACCAAGAGACCCAGTACTTC	CASSLHPGQYQETQYF
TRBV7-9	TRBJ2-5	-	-	TGTGCCAGCAGCTTAGACAGGGCAGAGACCCAGTACTTC	CASSLDRAETQYF
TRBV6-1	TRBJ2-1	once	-	TGTGCCAGCAGTAGGAGGGATGAGCAGTTCTTC	CASSRRDEQFF
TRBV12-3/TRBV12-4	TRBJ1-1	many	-	TGTGCCAGCAGTTTAAGGACCTGGGGCACTGAAGCTTTCTTT	CASSLRTWGTEAFF
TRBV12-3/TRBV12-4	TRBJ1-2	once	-	TGTGCCAGCAGTCAAGGAGGAGGGAACTATGGCTACACCTTC	CASSQGGGNYGYTF
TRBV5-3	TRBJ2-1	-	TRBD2	TGTGCCAGCAGCCAAGGACTAGCGGGGGGGCTTAACTACAATGAGCAGTTCTTC	CASSQGLAGGLNYNEQFF
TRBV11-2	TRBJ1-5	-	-	TGTGCCAGCAGCTCCCTTCCAGATCAGCCCCAGCATTTT	CASSSLPDQPQHF
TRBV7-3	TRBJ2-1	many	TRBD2	TGTGCCAGCAGCTTAACGTGGCTAGCGGGCTACAATGAGCAGTTCTTC	CASSLTWLAGYNEQFF
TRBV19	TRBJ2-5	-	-	TGTGCCAGTAGTATATATCACCAAGAGACCCAGTACTTC	CASSIYHQETQYF
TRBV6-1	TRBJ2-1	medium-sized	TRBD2	TGTGCCAGCAGTTCGCCCTCTAGCGGGAGCTCCTACAATGAGCAGTTCTTC	CASSSPSSGSSYNEQFF
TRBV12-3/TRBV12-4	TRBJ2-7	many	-	TGTGCCAGCAGTTTAGGGGGGCCGAGGGGCGAGCAGTACTTC	CASSLGGPRGEQYF
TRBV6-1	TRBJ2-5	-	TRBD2	TGTGCCAGCACTAGCGGGGGAGAGACCCAGTACTTC	CASTSGGETQYF
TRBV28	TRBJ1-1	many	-	TGTGCCAGCAGGGGGGTAGGGGGAGGGACTGAAGCTTTCTTT	CASRGVGGGTEAFF
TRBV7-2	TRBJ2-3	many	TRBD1	TGTGCCAGCAGCCCCCGACAGGGTGGGAGCACAGATACGCAGTATTTT	CASSPRQGGSTDTQYF
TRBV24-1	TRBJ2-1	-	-	TGTGCCACCAGTGATGTCAGTGAGCAGTTCTTC	CATSDVSEQFF
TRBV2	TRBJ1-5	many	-	TGTGCCAGCAGTGGATACGGGATGTATAGCAATCAGCCCCAGCATTTT	CASSGYGMYSNQPQHF
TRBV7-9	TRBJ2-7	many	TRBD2	TGTGCCAGCAGTTACTACCCGGGACTAGCGGGATTGAGTGAGCAGTACTTC	CASSYYPGLAGLSEQYF
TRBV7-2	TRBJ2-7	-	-	TGTGCCAGCAGCTTTGTGCCAGGGGTCTACGAGCAGTACTTC	CASSFVPGVYEQYF
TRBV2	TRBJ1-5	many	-	TGTGCCAGCAAGCTAGGCAACAGCAATCAGCCCCAGCATTTT	CASKLGNSNQPQHF
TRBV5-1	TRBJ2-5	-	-	TGCGCCAGCAGCCCCCTGACAGTGGGGAATTGGGAGACCCAGTACTTC	CASSPLTVGNWETQYF
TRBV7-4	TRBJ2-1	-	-	TGTGCCAGCAGCTCTATGTTAGCGGATACAGTGGGTGAGCAGTTCTTC	CASSSMLADTVGEQFF
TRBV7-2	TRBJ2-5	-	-	TGTGCCAGCAGCGGACAGACACAAGAGACCCAGTACTTC	CASSGQTQETQYF
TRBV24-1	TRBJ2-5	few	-	TGTGCCACCAGTGATGGCAGGGTGTCCCAAGAGACCCAGTACTTC	CATSDGRVSQETQYF
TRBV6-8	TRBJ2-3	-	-	TGTGCCAGCACCCGGGGATCCATAGATACGCAGTATTTT	CASTRGSIDTQYF
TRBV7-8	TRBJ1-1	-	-	TGTGCCAGCAGCGCCCGGACTGGCACTGAAGCTTTCTTT	CASSARTGTEAFF
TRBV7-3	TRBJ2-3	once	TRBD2	TGTGCCAGCAGCCAAACTAGCGGGAGGTCAGATACGCAGTATTTT	CASSQTSGRSDTQYF
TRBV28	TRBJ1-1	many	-	TGTGCCAGCACTCGGGGGGGAAGGACTGAAGCTTTCTTT	CASTRGGRTEAFF
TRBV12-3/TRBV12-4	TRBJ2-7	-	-	TGTGCCAGCAGTTTAGGTTCCTACGAGCAGTACTTC	CASSLGSYEQYF
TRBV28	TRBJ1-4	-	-	TGTGCCAGCACCCCACCAAGGGGAAAACTGTTTTTT	CASTPPRGKLFF
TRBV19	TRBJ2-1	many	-	TGTGCCAGTAGTATAGTAGCACACTACTACAATGAGCAGTTCTTC	CASSIVAHYYNEQFF
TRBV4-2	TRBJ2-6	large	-	TGTGCCAGCAGCCAAGAACGGGGCTCTGGGGCCAACGTCCTGACTTTC	CASSQERGSGANVLTF
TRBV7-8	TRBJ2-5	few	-	TGTGCCAGCAGCTTAGCTGCCCAAGAGACCCAGTACTTC	CASSLAAQETQYF
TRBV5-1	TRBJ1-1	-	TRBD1	TGCGCCAGCAGGCCCGGGACAGGGGCTACTGAAGCTTTCTTT	CASRPGTGATEAFF
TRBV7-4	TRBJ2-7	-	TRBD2	TGTGCCAGCAGCTTATATTCTAGCGGGAGAACCGAGCAGTACTTC	CASSLYSSGRTEQYF
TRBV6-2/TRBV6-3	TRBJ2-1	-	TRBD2	TGTGCCAGCAGTTACTCGGGGCTAGCGGGGATCTACAATGAGCAGTTCTTC	CASSYSGLAGIYNEQFF
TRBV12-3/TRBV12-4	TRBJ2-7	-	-	TGTGCCAGCAGTTTGAACACAGGCTCCTACGAGCAGTACTTC	CASSLNTGSYEQYF
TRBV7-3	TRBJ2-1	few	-	TGTGCCAGCAGCTTAACGAGGGATTTAAAGCAGTTCTTC	CASSLTRDLKQFF
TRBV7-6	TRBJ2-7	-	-	TGTGCCAGCAGCATAGCAGGTTCTAGCACAGATACGCAGTACTTC	CASSIAGSSTDTQYF
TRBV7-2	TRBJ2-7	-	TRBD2	TGTGCCAGCAGCTTAAAGCGGGATTCCTACGAGCAGTACTTC	CASSLKRDSYEQYF
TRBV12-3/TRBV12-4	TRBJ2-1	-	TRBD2	TGTGCCAGCAGCCGGGGACTATTTGGGGAGCAGTTCTTC	CASSRGLFGEQFF
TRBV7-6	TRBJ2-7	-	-	TGTGCTAGCAGCTTAGGGGGGGAGTGCTTTGAGCAGTACTTC	CASSLGGECFEQYF